A single sample is the source of the 6 T cell receptor beta chains below, sequenced in a study of OX40 agonist ivuxolimab in advanced cancers. Using immunoSEQ multiplex PCR, the repertoire was profiled, and TCRdb retains in-frame clones only, with some absent. The table has around 30,000 clones, roughly 89% seen once. The starting material was CD4+ or CD8+ T cells sorted from blood, obtained in a trial of the OX40 agonist ivuxolimab. Receptors were obtained from an adult with an advanced solid tumor such as melanoma, head and neck, liver or kidney cancer.

J is TRBJ1-6 and V is TRBV7-9; D possibly corresponds to TRBD1 (6 bases). V gave up 1 base and J gave up 10 bases, with 20 bases separating them. In germline, CDR1 is SEHNR, CDR2 FQNEAQ (reference sequence). The CDR3 extends over 17 amino acids. CDR3 residues: CASSLGDIRPISSPLHF. Here the CDR3 DNA reads TGTGCCAGCAGCTTAGGGGACATACGGCCCATAAGCTCACCCCTCCACTTT.

This clone appeared a single time. The chain couples TRBV13 to TRBJ2-6; D is uncertain. The V end lost 5 bases, the J end lost 0 bases, and 8 bases lay between the germline ends. The CDR3 runs 15 residues. The germline CDR1 and CDR2 sequences are PRHDT and FYEKMQ (reference sequence). Here the CDR3 reads CASSPVGSGANVLTF. In DNA, the CDR3 is TGTGCCAGCAGCCCCGTGGGCTCTGGGGCCAACGTCCTGACTTTC.

CDR3 residues: CASSPTSGKFKDTQYF. CDR3 bases: TGTGCCAGCAGCCCAACTAGCGGGAAATTTAAAGATACGCAGTATTTT. The chain recombines TRBV7-9 with TRBJ2-3, with 10 bases fitting TRBD2. The V segment lost 5 bases and the J segment 5 bases; nucleotides outside the gene matches: 10. The CDR3 loop spans 16 amino acids. Germline CDR1 is SEHNR and CDR2 is FQNEAQ (reference sequence).

V gene TRBV19 combines with J gene TRBJ2-1, with TRBD2 matching 7 bases. V dropped 11 bases and J dropped 7; count of bases not matched to a gene: 8. The CDR3 extends over 12 amino acids. Germline V gene data show CDR1 as LNHDA and CDR2 as SQIVND (reference sequence). CDR3 DNA sequence: TGTGCCGCTGGCGGGGGTCCGAATGAGCAGTTCTTC. Translating gives CAAGGGPNEQFF.

The V gene is TRBV9, the J gene TRBJ1-3; D might be TRBD1 (5 bases). From germline, CDR1 is SGDLS and CDR2 YYNGEE. The CDR3 has 12 residues. Trimming cost V 6 bases and J 6 bases, with 10 bases left between them. CDR3 sequence reads: CASTGRENTIYF. Written as DNA, the CDR3 is TGTGCCAGCACAGGGAGAGAAAACACCATATATTTT.

The V and J genes are TRBV15 and TRBJ2-7, with D possibly being TRBD2 (6 bases). The CDR3 is made up of 14 amino acids. V lost 1 base, J lost 0 bases, and 7 bases lay in between. Looked up from germline, CDR1 is LNHNV and CDR2 is YYDKDF (reference sequence). The CDR3: CATSRGAGSYEQYF. The CDR3 region has the DNA TGTGCCACCAGCAGAGGAGCGGGCTCCTACGAGCAGTACTTC.